This T cell receptor beta chain was captured by sequencing in a study of identical twins' blood T cells. Both ends of each TCR cDNA library bore sample-specific barcodes. Via MiXCR, TCRdb re-called the 5' RACE reads, giving one row per CDR3 protein. The sample consists of a few hundred thousand distinct CDR3 sequences, roughly 30% of them appearing once. Study-wide results and caveats: Shared CDR3 clonotype counts tracked mainly the product of cloneset sizes.

Notes on this clonotype: Antigen specificity is unknown.

Three pairs of healthy female monozygous twins were the donors. The three twin pairs were reared together, likely meeting the same infections. This CDR3 comprises 15 residues. The ends were cut back, 4 bases at V and 2 bases at J, with 15 bases in the middle. CDR1 MNHEY and CDR2 SVGEGT come from the germline V gene. The chain carries TRBV6-2 or TRBV6-3 and TRBJ2-7; D is possibly TRBD2 (5 bases). The clonotype comes from a woman aged 18-55 years in good health. What was sequenced was PBMCs. The CDR3 region is CASSLTAEPPYEQYF. The DNA for the CDR3 is TGTGCCAGCAGTTTAACAGCGGAGCCCCCCTACGAGCAGTACTTC.